Each of the 5 T cell receptor beta chains below was sequenced from the same sample in a study of T-cell memory formation after mild COVID-19. TCRdb re-derived calls from the 5' RACE reads in MiXCR, one entry per CDR3 protein. The sample contains 15,000 or so distinct CDR3 sequences, approximately 23% of which appear only once. The sample was PBMCs or a T cell subset sorted from them (not recorded which). These receptors came from a man younger than 30 who had mild COVID-19 (a few samples of this study predate the infection). Cell type and time point are not known.

This clonotype has a count of ten or more. DNA for the CDR3: TGTGCCAGCAGCCACTGGGGGATCGATGAGCAGTTCTTC. Residues: CASSHWGIDEQFF. The genes are TRBV7-8 and TRBJ2-1; the D gene could be TRBD1 or TRBD2 (5 bases each). There are 13 residues in the CDR3. V shed 5 bases and J shed 8 bases, with 13 bases lying between them. Per the germline V gene, CDR1 is SGHVS and CDR2 is FQNEAQ.

This clonotype has a handful of counts. The rearrangement uses TRBV20-1 and TRBJ1-5; D is unresolved. Germline CDR1 DFQATT, CDR2 SNEGSKA (reference sequence). Trimming removed 6 bases from V and 1 base from J, with 10 bases in between. The CDR3 covers 13 residues. The CDR3 region has the DNA TGCAGTGCCTCGAGGGTAAGCAATCAGCCCCAGCATTTT. Its protein product is CSASRVSNQPQHF.

In DNA, the CDR3 is TGTGCCAGCAGCGTAGGCGTAGCGGGAGATCGCTACGAGCAGTACTTC. This translates into CASSVGVAGDRYEQYF. J is TRBJ2-7 and V is TRBV9, with 9 bases fitting TRBD2. CDR1 SGDLS and CDR2 YYNGEE come from the germline V gene. V lost 0 bases, J lost 3 bases, and 7 bases stayed unmatched. The CDR3 has 16 residues.

This clonotype came up many times. The rearrangement uses TRBV7-2 and TRBJ2-6; 12 nucleotides agree with TRBD2. Germline values: CDR1 SGHTA, CDR2 FQGNSA. The trim removed 9 bases at V and 0 bases at J, leaving 6 bases unmatched. CDR3 length equals 17 residues. The CDR3 sequence is CARPPTSGSSGANVLTF. CDR3 bases: TGTGCCAGACCCCCGACTAGCGGGAGCTCTGGGGCCAACGTCCTGACTTTC.

A few counts support this clonotype. This chain links TRBV6-5 with TRBJ2-5; the match to TRBD2 covers 15 bases. With V trimmed by 6 bases and J by 5 bases, 4 bases remained unmatched. The germline CDR1 and CDR2 sequences are MNHEY and SVGAGI. The CDR3 has 15 residues. The CDR3 coding sequence is TGTGCCAGCAGAGGACTAGCGGGGGGGCAGGAGACCCAGTACTTC. Translating it yields CASRGLAGGQETQYF.